One and the same sample provided the 22 T cell receptor beta chains below, sequenced in a study of cytomegalovirus exposure and HLA in healthy donors. 13 Jbeta primers and 60 Vbeta primers were used for the PCR. Some clones are missing from TCRdb's copy, which holds only in-frame ones; the method was immunoSEQ multiplex PCR. The sample shows approximately 100,000 clones, approximately 80% of them seen only once. The specimen was PBMCs. These receptors all stem from a man between 60 and 75 years old in good health and CMV-seronegative.

To note about this clone: This specimen includes other DNA sequences encoding the same CDR3. The CDR3 is CASSVAGNYGYTF. CDR3 sequence (DNA): TGTGCCAGCAGCGTAGCCGGGAACTATGGCTACACCTTC. The rearrangement uses TRBV9 and TRBJ1-2; D gene unclear. Trimming removed 0 bases from V and 2 bases from J, with 5 bases in between. The length of the CDR3 is 13 residues. Germline CDR1 SGDLS, CDR2 YYNGEE. Combining the CDR3 with reference TRBV9 and TRBJ1-2 gives the whole variable domain DSGVTQTPKHLITATGQRVTLRCSPRSGDLSVYWYQQSLDQGLQFLIQYYNGEERAKGNILERFSAQQFPDLHSELNLSSLELGDSALYFCASSVAGNYGYTFGSGTRLTVV.

J is TRBJ1-2 and V is TRBV19, with TRBD1 as a possible D gene (6 bases). V was clipped by 3 bases and J by 5 bases, with 10 bases between them. This CDR3 contains 13 residues. Germline CDR1 LNHDA, CDR2 SQIVND (reference sequence). Here the CDR3 reads CASSIQQGYGYTF. In DNA, the CDR3 is TGTGCCAGTAGTATCCAGCAGGGGTATGGCTACACCTTC. Full variable domain (remainder filled in from reference TRBV19 and TRBJ1-2): DGGITQSPKYLFRKEGQNVTLSCEQNLNHDAMYWYRQDPGQGLRLIYYSQIVNDFQKGDIAEGYSVSREKKESFPLTVTSAQKNPTAFYLCASSIQQGYGYTFGSGTRLTVV.

This clone was observed a single time. The chain carries TRBV19 and TRBJ1-2; 7 bases agree with TRBD1. The CDR3 has 15 amino acids. Germline V CDR1 and CDR2: LNHDA, SQIVND (reference sequence). The junction had 10 bases not matched to a gene; V was cut back by 5 bases and J by 4 bases. The CDR3 is CASSFPGGTSYGYTF. CDR3 coding DNA: TGTGCCAGTAGTTTCCCAGGGGGGACGAGCTATGGCTACACCTTC.

CDR3 DNA: TGTGCCAGCAGCTTACAGGGGCAGGGGAACACTGAAGCTTTCTTT. Its translation: CASSLQGQGNTEAFF. V is TRBV7-2 and J is TRBJ1-1; D is perhaps TRBD1 (6 bases). The CDR3 has 15 residues. V was clipped by 2 bases and J by 1 base, with 11 bases between them. CDR1 is SGHTA, CDR2 FQGNSA, per germline.

As regards this clone: Different DNA sequences within this sample yield the same CDR3. This rearrangement joins TRBV6-6 to TRBJ1-1, with TRBD1 identical over 7 bases. This CDR3 has 14 amino acids. Trimming at V came to 6 bases and at J to 0 bases, leaving 4 bases not matched to a gene. CDR1 is MNHNY and CDR2 is SVGAGI in the germline V gene (reference sequence). CDR3 nucleotide sequence: TGTGCCAGCAGGCCGACAGGGCTGAACACTGAAGCTTTCTTT. Protein: CASRPTGLNTEAFF.

This clone was observed a few times. This chain links TRBV7-2 with TRBJ2-2, with 7 bases aligning to TRBD1. Germline CDR1 SGHTA, CDR2 FQGNSA. This CDR3 contains 15 residues. V lost 6 bases and J lost 3; bases outside the gene matches: 7. Here the CDR3 reads CASRGEGAYTGELFF. DNA of the CDR3: TGTGCCAGCAGGGGCGAGGGGGCCTACACCGGGGAGCTGTTTTTT.

The chain links TRBV15 to TRBJ1-6; 10 bases match TRBD1. V shed 3 bases and J 7 bases; nucleotides not matched to a gene: 3. CDR3 size: 15 residues. Germline V gene sequence: CDR1 LNHNV, CDR2 YYDKDF (reference sequence). CDR3: CATSRDRGRNSPLHF. The CDR3, as DNA: TGTGCCACCAGCAGGGACAGGGGGAGGAATTCACCCCTCCACTTT.

V is TRBV11-2 and J is TRBJ1-6; D ambiguous. The CDR3 runs 14 residues. Trimming pared 2 bases from V and 7 bases from J, leaving 9 bases between. Germline CDR1 reads SGHAT; CDR2 reads FQNNGV. The CDR3 spells CASSLLHANSPLHF. In DNA, the CDR3 is TGTGCCAGCAGCTTATTGCACGCGAATTCACCCCTCCACTTT.

This sequence joins TRBV28 and TRBJ1-2; TRBD1 agrees at 10 bases. This CDR3 contains 16 residues. V was pared by 2 bases and J by 6 bases, with 9 bases of the junction left unmatched. Germline CDR1 reads MDHEN; CDR2 reads SYDVKM. In nucleotides, the CDR3 is TGTGCCAGCAGTTTAGGGACAGGGGTCCTCTCGGATGGCTACACCTTC. As protein: CASSLGTGVLSDGYTF.

The V call is TRBV11-3, the J call TRBJ2-2; maybe TRBD1 (6 bases). Germline lookup yields CDR1 SGHNT and CDR2 YENEEA. The CDR3 has 17 residues. Trimming took off 0 bases at V and 4 bases at J, with 15 bases between the two ends. The CDR3 here is CASSLDEARGITGELFF. CDR3 coding DNA: TGTGCCAGCAGCTTAGATGAGGCCAGGGGAATCACCGGGGAGCTGTTTTTT.

This chain connects TRBV7-2 to TRBJ2-7, with D maybe TRBD2 (6 bases). Germline V gives CDR1 SGHTA, CDR2 FQGNSA. Between the trimmed V and J ends, which lost 5 bases and 3 bases, there was a span of 17 bases. The length of the CDR3 is 15 residues. CDR3 sequence: CASSPQRGVSYEQYF. The CDR3 DNA follows: TGTGCCAGCAGCCCCCAACGCGGGGTTAGCTACGAGCAGTACTTC.

The CDR3: CASSYATSGTYEQYF. The CDR3 DNA is TGTGCCAGCAGTTACGCGACTAGCGGTACCTACGAGCAGTACTTC. The rearrangement uses TRBV6-5 and TRBJ2-7; 9 nucleotides agree with TRBD2. V shed 2 bases, J shed 2 bases, and the junction held 4 bases outside the gene matches. The CDR3 is made up of 15 amino acids. Germline values: CDR1 MNHEY, CDR2 SVGAGI.

This clone was detected only a few times. The V call is TRBV7-8, the J call TRBJ2-1, with 10 bases matching TRBD1. From germline, CDR1 is SGHVS and CDR2 FQNEAQ. Trimming took 4 bases from V and 11 from J; bases not matched to a gene: 23. The CDR3 is 19 residues long. CDR3 loop: CASSSYVDRGRGVQVKQFF. CDR3 coding DNA: TGTGCCAGCAGCTCATATGTCGACAGGGGGCGCGGGGTACAAGTGAAGCAGTTCTTC. Supplemented by reference TRBV7-8 and TRBJ2-1, the full variable domain reads GAGVSQSPRYKVAKRGQDVALRCDPISGHVSLFWYQQALGQGPEFLTYFQNEAQLDKSGLPSDRFFAERPEGSVSTLKIQRTQQEDSAVYLCASSSYVDRGRGVQVKQFFGPGTRLTVL.

The chain recombines TRBV6-4 with TRBJ1-5; 9 bases are a match to TRBD1. The CDR3 runs 17 residues. After removal of 7 bases from V and 0 bases from J, the junction contained 10 bases not matched to a gene. The germline V gene encodes CDR1 MRHNA and CDR2 SNTAGT. CDR3 coding DNA: TGTGCCAGCAAAACCGGGACAGGGCACTATAGCAATCAGCCCCAGCATTTT. Its translation is CASKTGTGHYSNQPQHF.

The V call is TRBV2, the J call TRBJ1-2; 8 bases are a match to TRBD1. This CDR3 is 13 amino acids long. Trimming at V came to 7 bases and at J to 8 bases, leaving 9 bases not matched to a gene. Germline-derived CDR1 and CDR2 are SNHLY and FYNNEI. CDR3 DNA: TGTGCCAGCAATCTGGACAGGGTAGGGGGCTACACCTTC. Protein product: CASNLDRVGGYTF.

The rearrangement joins TRBV27 to TRBJ2-2; tentative D call: TRBD1 (6 bases). The germline gives CDR1 MNHEY, CDR2 SMNVEV (reference sequence). Trimming removed 5 bases at V and 5 bases at J, with 18 bases between. This CDR3 spans 16 amino acids. CDR3 in DNA: TGTGCCAGCAGTAAAAACAGGGATTCGTTGACCGGGGAGCTGTTTTTT. It translates to CASSKNRDSLTGELFF.

The V gene is TRBV7-2, the J gene TRBJ1-3, with D unresolved. Trimming took off 8 bases at V and 8 bases at J, with 16 bases between the two ends. Germline V gene data show CDR1 as SGHTA and CDR2 as FQGNSA. The CDR3 has 13 amino acids. The CDR3 coding sequence is TGTGCCAGCGGGGTAAATGGAGGATACACCATATATTTT. Amino acid sequence: CASGVNGGYTIYF. The variable domain in full, completed from reference TRBV7-2 and TRBJ1-3, reads GAGVSQSPSNKVTEKGKDVELRCDPISGHTALYWYRQSLGQGLEFLIYFQGNSAPDKSGLPSDRFSAERTGGSVSTLTIQRTQQEDSAVYLCASGVNGGYTIYFGEGSWLTVV.

This clone occurred once. This chain uses TRBV6-5 with TRBJ1-2; 9 positions match TRBD1. This CDR3 comprises 14 residues. V lost 5 bases, J lost 5 bases, and 6 bases stayed unmatched. Germline V gene data show CDR1 as MNHEY and CDR2 as SVGAGI. CDR3 sequence: CASSGWTGEYGYTF. The CDR3 DNA is TGTGCCAGCAGTGGTTGGACAGGGGAATATGGCTACACCTTC.

The V and J genes are TRBV7-9 and TRBJ2-3; 9 nucleotides line up with TRBD1. V lost 5 bases, J lost 4 bases, and 7 bases stayed unmatched. This CDR3 spans 15 amino acids. The germline gives CDR1 SEHNR, CDR2 FQNEAQ (reference sequence). Here the CDR3 reads CASSPVGTGPDTQYF. The DNA for the CDR3 is TGTGCCAGCAGCCCAGTGGGGACAGGGCCAGATACGCAGTATTTT.

This sequence joins TRBV9 and TRBJ1-1; D remains ambiguous. The V gene's germline CDR1 is SGDLS and CDR2 YYNGEE. V was trimmed by 0 bases and J by 1 base, leaving 7 bases between them. The CDR3 loop spans 14 amino acids. The CDR3 region has the DNA TGTGCCAGCAGCGTAGGTAATAGGAACACTGAAGCTTTCTTT. Encoded protein: CASSVGNRNTEAFF.

This chain connects TRBV7-9 to TRBJ2-3; 9 nucleotides agree with TRBD1. Germline V gives CDR1 SEHNR, CDR2 FQNEAQ (reference sequence). The CDR3 extends over 16 amino acids. V gave up 1 base and J gave up 2 bases; unmatched junction bases: 4. The DNA for the CDR3 is TGTGCCAGCAGCTTAGGGGACAGGGTTCACACAGATACGCAGTATTTT. It translates to CASSLGDRVHTDTQYF. The full variable domain, rest sourced from reference TRBV7-9 and TRBJ2-3, is DTGVSQNPRHKITKRGQNVTFRCDPISEHNRLYWYRQTLGQGPEFLTYFQNEAQLEKSRLLSDRFSAERPKGSFSTLEIQRTEQGDSAMYLCASSLGDRVHTDTQYFGPGTRLTVL.

V and J are TRBV7-9 and TRBJ2-1; 7 bases agree with TRBD2. After removal of 5 bases from V and 8 bases from J, the junction contained 15 bases not matched to a gene. This CDR3 has 16 amino acids. Germline V lookup: CDR1 SEHNR, CDR2 FQNEAQ (reference sequence). The CDR3 DNA is TGTGCCAGCAGCAGCCCTAGCGGACAATCGGGCGATGAGCAGTTCTTC. This translates into CASSSPSGQSGDEQFF.